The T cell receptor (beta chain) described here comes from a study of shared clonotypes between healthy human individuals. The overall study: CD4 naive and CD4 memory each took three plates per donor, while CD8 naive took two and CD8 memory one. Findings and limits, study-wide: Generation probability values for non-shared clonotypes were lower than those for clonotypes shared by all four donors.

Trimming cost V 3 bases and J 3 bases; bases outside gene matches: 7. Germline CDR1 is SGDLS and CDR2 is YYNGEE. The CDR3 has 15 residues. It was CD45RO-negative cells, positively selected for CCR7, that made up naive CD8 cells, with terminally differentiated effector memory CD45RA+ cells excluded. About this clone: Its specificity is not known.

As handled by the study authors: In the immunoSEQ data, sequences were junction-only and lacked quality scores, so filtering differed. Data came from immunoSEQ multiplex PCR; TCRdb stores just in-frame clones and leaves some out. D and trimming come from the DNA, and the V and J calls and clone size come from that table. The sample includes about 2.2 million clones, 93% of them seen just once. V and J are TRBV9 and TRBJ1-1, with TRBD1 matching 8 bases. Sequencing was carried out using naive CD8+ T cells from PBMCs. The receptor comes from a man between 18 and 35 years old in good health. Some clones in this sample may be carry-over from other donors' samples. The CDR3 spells CASSAWTGRDTEAFF. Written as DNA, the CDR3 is TGTGCCAGCAGCGCGTGGACAGGGCGCGACACTGAAGCTTTCTTT.